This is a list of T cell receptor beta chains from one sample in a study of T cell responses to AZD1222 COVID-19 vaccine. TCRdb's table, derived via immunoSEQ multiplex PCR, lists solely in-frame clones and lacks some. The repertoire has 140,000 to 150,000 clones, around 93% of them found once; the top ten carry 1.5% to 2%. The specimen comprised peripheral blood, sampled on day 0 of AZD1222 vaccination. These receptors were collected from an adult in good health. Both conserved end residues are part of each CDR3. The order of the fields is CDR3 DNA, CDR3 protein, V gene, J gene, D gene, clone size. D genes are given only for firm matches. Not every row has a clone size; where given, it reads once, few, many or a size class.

CDR3 DNA: TGCGCCAGCAGTGGAGCGGGGGGGATCAATGAGCAGTTCTTC
CDR3 protein: CASSGAGGINEQFF
V gene: TRBV10-1
J gene: TRBJ2-1
D gene: TRBD2
clone size: .

CDR3 DNA: TGTGCCAGCAGCTACGAACAGGGGGCTAGGGTCTTC
CDR3 protein: CASSYEQGARVF
V gene: TRBV11-2
J gene: TRBJ2-1
D gene: TRBD1
clone size: .

CDR3 DNA: TGTGCCAGTACGGCTACGTGGCGCCTTTCTGAAGCTTTCTTT
CDR3 protein: CASTATWRLSEAFF
V gene: TRBV19
J gene: TRBJ1-1
D gene: .
clone size: .

CDR3 DNA: TGCGCCAGCAGCTTGGGGGGGCCCGGGACGGGCTCCTATGGCTACACCTTC
CDR3 protein: CASSLGGPGTGSYGYTF
V gene: TRBV5-1
J gene: TRBJ1-2
D gene: .
clone size: .

CDR3 DNA: TGTGCCAGCAGTTCCGCCGGGACTAGCGGATACAATGAGCAGTTCTTC
CDR3 protein: CASSSAGTSGYNEQFF
V gene: TRBV28
J gene: TRBJ2-1
D gene: TRBD2
clone size: .

CDR3 DNA: TGTGCCAGCAGTCGACAGGGAACTAGCAATCAGCCCCAGCATTTT
CDR3 protein: CASSRQGTSNQPQHF
V gene: TRBV6-5
J gene: TRBJ1-5
D gene: TRBD1
clone size: once

CDR3 DNA: TGTGCCAGCAGTCCCGACAGAGCCGAAGCTTTCTTT
CDR3 protein: CASSPDRAEAFF
V gene: TRBV27
J gene: TRBJ1-1
D gene: .
clone size: .

CDR3 DNA: TGTGCCAGCAGCCCAACTTTGGGCAATCAGCCCCAGCATTTT
CDR3 protein: CASSPTLGNQPQHF
V gene: TRBV6-4
J gene: TRBJ1-5
D gene: .
clone size: .

CDR3 DNA: TGCGCCAGCAGCCAAGCCGGGACAGGGGGCTCTGAAGCTTTCTTT
CDR3 protein: CASSQAGTGGSEAFF
V gene: TRBV4-1
J gene: TRBJ1-1
D gene: TRBD1
clone size: .

CDR3 DNA: TGTGCCATCAGTGAGTTTGGGTGGGCCGGTGAAGCTTTCTTT
CDR3 protein: CAISEFGWAGEAFF
V gene: TRBV10-3
J gene: TRBJ1-1
D gene: .
clone size: .

CDR3 DNA: TGTGCCAGCAGCCTTGCGGGGGGGAACGAGCAGTACTTC
CDR3 protein: CASSLAGGNEQYF
V gene: TRBV5-4
J gene: TRBJ2-7
D gene: TRBD2
clone size: .

CDR3 DNA: TGTGCCAGCAGCCCCACCGAGGGAGTGGGTTCACCCCTCCACTTT
CDR3 protein: CASSPTEGVGSPLHF
V gene: TRBV9
J gene: TRBJ1-6
D gene: .
clone size: .

CDR3 DNA: TGTGCCAGCAGTACCGGACAGGGTTTTATTTATGGCTACACCTTC
CDR3 protein: CASSTGQGFIYGYTF
V gene: TRBV6-6
J gene: TRBJ1-2
D gene: TRBD1
clone size: once

CDR3 DNA: TGTGCCAGCAGCCAAGATCTGGGGGAGGGCTGGGGCCCCGAAGCTTTCTTT
CDR3 protein: CASSQDLGEGWGPEAFF
V gene: TRBV3-1/TRBV3-2
J gene: TRBJ1-1
D gene: .
clone size: .

CDR3 DNA: TGTGCCTGGAGTGTAGGTTACGTTAGCAATCAGCCCCAGCATTTT
CDR3 protein: CAWSVGYVSNQPQHF
V gene: TRBV30
J gene: TRBJ1-5
D gene: .
clone size: .

CDR3 DNA: TGTGCCAGCAGAACTTTTCTAGGGGGCGACACTGAAGCTTTCTTT
CDR3 protein: CASRTFLGGDTEAFF
V gene: TRBV27
J gene: TRBJ1-1
D gene: TRBD1
clone size: .

CDR3 DNA: TGTGCCAGCAGCTTCTCAGGGCTCTATGGCTACACCTTC
CDR3 protein: CASSFSGLYGYTF
V gene: TRBV5-6
J gene: TRBJ1-2
D gene: .
clone size: .

CDR3 DNA: TGTGCCTGGAGTGGAAGAGGGGCGAACACTGAAGCTTTCTTT
CDR3 protein: CAWSGRGANTEAFF
V gene: TRBV30
J gene: TRBJ1-1
D gene: .
clone size: .

CDR3 DNA: TGCGCCAGCCAAGAAGGACTGAACACTGAAGCTTTCTTT
CDR3 protein: CASQEGLNTEAFF
V gene: TRBV5-1
J gene: TRBJ1-1
D gene: .
clone size: few

CDR3 DNA: TGTGCCAGCAGCGAGACAGGGTCGGGCTATGGCTACACCTTC
CDR3 protein: CASSETGSGYGYTF
V gene: TRBV9
J gene: TRBJ1-2
D gene: TRBD1
clone size: .

CDR3 DNA: TGCAGTGTTCCAGGATACTATGGCTACACCTTC
CDR3 protein: CSVPGYYGYTF
V gene: TRBV20-1
J gene: TRBJ1-2
D gene: .
clone size: .

CDR3 DNA: TGCAGCGTTGATTACGCGGTTGGAGGGAACAATGAGCAGTTCTTC
CDR3 protein: CSVDYAVGGNNEQFF
V gene: TRBV29-1
J gene: TRBJ2-1
D gene: .
clone size: .

CDR3 DNA: TGTGCCAGCAGCCGCTCTGTGCCCCAGGATGAGCAGTTCTTC
CDR3 protein: CASSRSVPQDEQFF
V gene: TRBV7-8
J gene: TRBJ2-1
D gene: .
clone size: .

CDR3 DNA: TGTGCCAGCAGCGGCCCCGACAGGAACACAGATACGCAGTATTTT
CDR3 protein: CASSGPDRNTDTQYF
V gene: TRBV11-3
J gene: TRBJ2-3
D gene: .
clone size: .

CDR3 DNA: TGCAGCGTTCGGGCAGACTCCTACGAGCAGTACTTC
CDR3 protein: CSVRADSYEQYF
V gene: TRBV29-1
J gene: TRBJ2-7
D gene: .
clone size: .

CDR3 DNA: TGTGCCAGCAGTCCAGGAGTCGACACTGAAGCTTTCTTT
CDR3 protein: CASSPGVDTEAFF
V gene: TRBV5-5
J gene: TRBJ1-1
D gene: .
clone size: .

CDR3 DNA: TGTGCCAGCAGCGTAGCTAACCAGGGCCAAGAGACCCAGTACTTC
CDR3 protein: CASSVANQGQETQYF
V gene: TRBV9
J gene: TRBJ2-5
D gene: .
clone size: .

CDR3 DNA: TGTGCCAGCAGCTTACTGTCCGGGACTAGCGGAGGCAGCTCCTACGAGCAGTACTTC
CDR3 protein: CASSLLSGTSGGSSYEQYF
V gene: TRBV11-2
J gene: TRBJ2-7
D gene: TRBD2
clone size: .

CDR3 DNA: TGCGCCAGCAGAGAGTCGGCAGCCACGAACACCGGGGAGCTGTTTTTT
CDR3 protein: CASRESAATNTGELFF
V gene: TRBV5-1
J gene: TRBJ2-2
D gene: .
clone size: .

CDR3 DNA: TGTGCCAGCCGGGACAGTCACACTGAAGCTTTCTTT
CDR3 protein: CASRDSHTEAFF
V gene: TRBV27
J gene: TRBJ1-1
D gene: TRBD1
clone size: .

CDR3 DNA: TGCGCCAGCAGCTCCCTGACAGGGGTGAATTCACCCCTCCACTTT
CDR3 protein: CASSSLTGVNSPLHF
V gene: TRBV5-1
J gene: TRBJ1-6
D gene: TRBD1
clone size: once

CDR3 DNA: TGTGCCAGCAGTGGAGGGCCCTCCTACAATGAGCAGTTCTTC
CDR3 protein: CASSGGPSYNEQFF
V gene: TRBV7-9
J gene: TRBJ2-1
D gene: .
clone size: .

CDR3 DNA: TGTGCCAGCTCACCAACCGGACTCCCCTCCTACGAGCAGTACTTC
CDR3 protein: CASSPTGLPSYEQYF
V gene: TRBV18
J gene: TRBJ2-7
D gene: .
clone size: .

CDR3 DNA: TGTGCCAGCAGCTCGGGACAGGCCCAAGAGACCCAGTACTTC
CDR3 protein: CASSSGQAQETQYF
V gene: TRBV7-2
J gene: TRBJ2-5
D gene: TRBD1
clone size: once

CDR3 DNA: TGCGCCAGCAGCCCCGGTGGGGTCTCTGGAAACACCATATATTTT
CDR3 protein: CASSPGGVSGNTIYF
V gene: TRBV5-1
J gene: TRBJ1-3
D gene: .
clone size: .

CDR3 DNA: TGTGCCAGCAGTGAAGTTCGGACAGGGGGCCTTGAAAAACTGTTTTTT
CDR3 protein: CASSEVRTGGLEKLFF
V gene: TRBV2
J gene: TRBJ1-4
D gene: TRBD1
clone size: .

CDR3 DNA: TGTGCTAGCAGCCGGGACAGGACTAACGAGCAGTACTTC
CDR3 protein: CASSRDRTNEQYF
V gene: TRBV7-7
J gene: TRBJ2-7
D gene: TRBD1
clone size: .

CDR3 DNA: TGTGCCTGGAGTTACAGGGGTACTAATGAAAAACTGTTTTTT
CDR3 protein: CAWSYRGTNEKLFF
V gene: TRBV30
J gene: TRBJ1-4
D gene: TRBD1
clone size: .

CDR3 DNA: TGTGCCAGCAGTGAAAAGGGGGGCTCCTACGAGCAGTACTTC
CDR3 protein: CASSEKGGSYEQYF
V gene: TRBV25-1
J gene: TRBJ2-7
D gene: .
clone size: .

CDR3 DNA: TGCGCCAGCAGTAAAAGCGGGATGGGCGAGCAGTACTTC
CDR3 protein: CASSKSGMGEQYF
V gene: TRBV10-1
J gene: TRBJ2-7
D gene: TRBD2
clone size: .

CDR3 DNA: TGTGCCAGCAGTGTAGCTCTGAGCACTGAAGCTTTCTTT
CDR3 protein: CASSVALSTEAFF
V gene: TRBV2
J gene: TRBJ1-1
D gene: .
clone size: .

CDR3 DNA: TGTGCCAGCAGATTGACAGGGGCCCACGAGCAGTACTTC
CDR3 protein: CASRLTGAHEQYF
V gene: TRBV12-3/TRBV12-4
J gene: TRBJ2-7
D gene: TRBD1
clone size: .

CDR3 DNA: TGTGCCAGCAGTTCATGGACAGGGGGCCAGGGCTATGGCTACACCTTC
CDR3 protein: CASSSWTGGQGYGYTF
V gene: TRBV6-5
J gene: TRBJ1-2
D gene: TRBD1
clone size: .

CDR3 DNA: TGTGCCAGCAGCCCACGGACAGGGAATGAAAAACTGTTTTTT
CDR3 protein: CASSPRTGNEKLFF
V gene: TRBV7-6
J gene: TRBJ1-4
D gene: TRBD1
clone size: once

CDR3 DNA: TGTGCCAGCAGTTTGGACAGGGGGATGAACACTGAAGCTTTCTTT
CDR3 protein: CASSLDRGMNTEAFF
V gene: TRBV6-5
J gene: TRBJ1-1
D gene: TRBD1
clone size: .

CDR3 DNA: TGCGCCAGGGTCCGGGAGGAGTCCTACAATGAGCAGTTCTTC
CDR3 protein: CARVREESYNEQFF
V gene: TRBV10-1
J gene: TRBJ2-1
D gene: TRBD2
clone size: .

CDR3 DNA: TGTGCCAGCAGTTTGTCGGGCGAAGCTTTCTTT
CDR3 protein: CASSLSGEAFF
V gene: TRBV12-3/TRBV12-4
J gene: TRBJ1-1
D gene: .
clone size: .

CDR3 DNA: TGTGCCAGCAGCGCGGGAGGGAATGGGGATACGCAGTATTTT
CDR3 protein: CASSAGGNGDTQYF
V gene: TRBV5-4
J gene: TRBJ2-3
D gene: TRBD2
clone size: .

CDR3 DNA: TGTGCCACCAGTAACGACAGGCGGAGACCCAATGAGCAGTTCTTC
CDR3 protein: CATSNDRRRPNEQFF
V gene: TRBV15
J gene: TRBJ2-1
D gene: .
clone size: .

CDR3 DNA: TGTGCCAGCAACCAGGACACCGTAGTGTATGGCTACACCTTC
CDR3 protein: CASNQDTVVYGYTF
V gene: TRBV7-9
J gene: TRBJ1-2
D gene: .
clone size: .